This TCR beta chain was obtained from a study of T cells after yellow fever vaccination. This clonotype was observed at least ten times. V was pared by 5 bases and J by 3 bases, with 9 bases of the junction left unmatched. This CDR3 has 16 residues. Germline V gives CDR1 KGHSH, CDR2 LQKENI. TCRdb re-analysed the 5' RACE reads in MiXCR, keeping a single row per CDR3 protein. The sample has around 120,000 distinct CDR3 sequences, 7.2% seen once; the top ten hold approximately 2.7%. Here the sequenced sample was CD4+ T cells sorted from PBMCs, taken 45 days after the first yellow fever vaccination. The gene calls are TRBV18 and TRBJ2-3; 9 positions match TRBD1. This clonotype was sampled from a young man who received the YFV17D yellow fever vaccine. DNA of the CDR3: TGTGCCAGCTCATCCGGGGGACAGGGTGCAACAGATACGCAGTATTTT. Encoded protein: CASSSGGQGATDTQYF.